These T cell receptor beta chains were read from a single sample in a study of beta chain features in type 1 diabetes. Only in-frame clones appear in the TCRdb table, and some are missing; sequencing was by immunoSEQ multiplex PCR. Of hundreds of thousands of clones listed, roughly 15% are singletons. The sample consisted of naive CD4+ T cells from blood. These receptors were taken from a man aged 18 to 29 in good health. Each CDR3 is given with its conserved first and last residue. A D gene is named only where the DNA matches it firmly. Size is omitted from some rows. Given values are once, few, many or a class for expanded clones.

D gene	V gene	clone size	J gene	CDR3 protein	CDR3 DNA
.	TRBV7-6	.	TRBJ2-7	CASSFGFVGEQYF	TGTGCCAGCAGCTTTGGCTTTGTGGGCGAGCAGTACTTC
.	TRBV5-1	.	TRBJ2-7	CASSFEVGVSYEQYF	TGCGCCAGCAGCTTTGAGGTGGGAGTTAGCTACGAGCAGTACTTC
.	TRBV7-3	.	TRBJ2-5	CASSLRPPGVGETQYF	TGTGCCAGCAGCTTAAGACCGCCCGGGGTCGGGGAGACCCAGTACTTC
.	TRBV21-1	few	TRBJ1-2	CAGRDGTF	TGTGCCGGACGGGACGGTACCTTC
.	TRBV28	few	TRBJ1-2	CASSLWKGNYGYTF	TGTGCCAGCAGTTTATGGAAGGGCAACTATGGCTACACCTTC
.	TRBV6-6	.	TRBJ1-2	CASSYSRTNYGYTF	TGTGCCAGCAGTTACTCTCGGACTAACTATGGCTACACCTTC
.	TRBV25-1	.	TRBJ1-2	CASSEGNYGYTF	TGTGCCAGCAGTGAAGGCAACTATGGCTACACCTTC
.	TRBV6-6	.	TRBJ1-2	CASSFDFGAGYGYTF	TGTGCCAGCAGTTTTGACTTTGGGGCGGGCTATGGCTACACCTTC
TRBD1	TRBV27	.	TRBJ1-2	CASSQAAGGTNYGYTF	TGTGCCAGCAGTCAGGCCGCAGGGGGGACTAACTATGGCTACACCTTC
.	TRBV6-5	.	TRBJ2-7	CASSYKGGKYF	TGTGCCAGCAGTTACAAGGGGGGGAAGTACTTC
TRBD2	TRBV7-2	few	TRBJ2-2	CASSLAAGGSTGELFF	TGTGCCAGCAGCTTAGCCGCGGGAGGCAGCACCGGGGAGCTGTTTTTT
.	TRBV5-8	few	TRBJ1-1	CASSLVSQIRAFF	TGTGCCAGCAGCTTGGTATCGCAGATTCGAGCTTTCTTT
TRBD1	TRBV11-3	.	TRBJ2-3	CASSLGTGRLDTQYF	TGTGCCAGCAGCCTCGGGACAGGGAGGTTGGATACGCAGTATTTT
.	TRBV5-4	once	TRBJ2-7	CASRKDSRETYEQYF	TGTGCCAGCAGGAAGGACAGTCGGGAGACCTACGAGCAGTACTTC
.	TRBV7-3	few	TRBJ2-7	CASSLKRGGPYEQYF	TGTGCCAGCAGCTTAAAGCGTGGCGGTCCCTACGAGCAGTACTTC
.	TRBV7-9	few	TRBJ1-5	CASSLAGRGNQPQHF	TGTGCCAGCAGCTTAGCGGGACGAGGCAATCAGCCCCAGCATTTT
.	TRBV11-2	.	TRBJ2-4	CASRAVGGAKNIQYF	TGTGCCAGCAGGGCTGTTGGGGGAGCCAAAAACATTCAGTACTTC
.	TRBV30	few	TRBJ2-7	CAWSTGSSYEQYF	TGTGCCTGGAGTACGGGTAGCTCCTACGAGCAGTACTTC
TRBD2	TRBV19	few	TRBJ2-3	CAIGTSGTDTQYF	TGTGCCATCGGGACTAGCGGGACAGATACGCAGTATTTT
.	TRBV4-3	.	TRBJ2-7	CASSQDHRYEQYF	TGCGCCAGCAGCCAAGATCACCGGTACGAGCAGTACTTC
TRBD1	TRBV7-2	few	TRBJ1-2	CASSSRTGAANYGYTF	TGTGCCAGCAGCTCTAGGACAGGGGCTGCTAACTATGGCTACACCTTC
.	TRBV7-9	few	TRBJ2-7	CASSRVRDTYEQYF	TGTGCCAGCAGCCGCGTCAGGGATACCTACGAGCAGTACTTC
TRBD2	TRBV5-1	few	TRBJ2-1	CASSMGTSGRGDEQFF	TGCGCCAGCAGCATGGGGACTAGCGGGAGAGGGGATGAGCAGTTCTTC
TRBD1	TRBV19	few	TRBJ1-1	CASSPGTGSLEAFF	TGTGCCAGTAGTCCCGGGACAGGCTCCTTAGAAGCTTTCTTT
.	TRBV25-1	.	TRBJ2-5	CASSIDRLQETQYF	TGTGCCAGCAGTATTGACAGACTCCAAGAGACCCAGTACTTC
TRBD2	TRBV4-1	few	TRBJ2-1	CASSQDPRLAGGPSYNEQFF	TGCGCCAGCAGCCAAGATCCGAGACTAGCGGGAGGGCCCTCGTACAATGAGCAGTTCTTC
.	TRBV7-2	few	TRBJ2-2	CASSLVATGLGTGELFF	TGTGCCAGCAGCTTAGTTGCCACAGGGTTGGGAACCGGGGAGCTGTTTTTT
.	TRBV7-3	.	TRBJ1-2	CASSLNPGTNYGYTF	TGTGCCAGCAGCTTAAATCCCGGGACTAACTATGGCTACACCTTC
TRBD2	TRBV28	few	TRBJ2-1	CASSISGSSYNEQFF	TGTGCCAGCAGCATCAGCGGGAGCTCCTACAATGAGCAGTTCTTC
.	TRBV7-9	.	TRBJ2-1	CASSPQGFLSYNEQFF	TGTGCCAGCAGTCCTCAGGGCTTCCTCTCCTACAATGAGCAGTTCTTC
.	TRBV29-1	.	TRBJ1-4	CSVEDYRTNEKLFF	TGCAGCGTTGAAGATTATAGAACTAATGAAAAACTGTTTTTT
.	TRBV10-3	.	TRBJ1-1	CAISGRVETEAFF	TGTGCCATCAGTGGGAGGGTAGAGACTGAAGCTTTCTTT
.	TRBV27	.	TRBJ2-5	CASSFGGQLMETQYF	TGTGCCAGCAGTTTCGGGGGACAGTTGATGGAGACCCAGTACTTC
.	TRBV7-3	few	TRBJ1-1	CASSPGTNTEAFF	TGTGCCAGCAGCCCAGGGACTAACACTGAAGCTTTCTTT
.	TRBV18	.	TRBJ1-3	CASSPDHSTGNTIYF	TGTGCCAGCTCACCAGACCACAGTACTGGAAACACCATATATTTT
.	TRBV28	few	TRBJ2-1	CASSFLFGTANEQFF	TGTGCCAGCAGTTTTTTATTTGGAACAGCCAATGAGCAGTTCTTC
TRBD2	TRBV7-8	.	TRBJ2-1	CASRPFRLAGGHNEQFF	TGTGCCAGCAGACCTTTCCGACTAGCGGGAGGTCACAATGAGCAGTTCTTC
.	TRBV29-1	.	TRBJ2-7	CSVGVPPSYEQYF	TGCAGCGTTGGAGTACCGCCCTCCTACGAGCAGTACTTC
TRBD1	TRBV5-4	.	TRBJ1-1	CASSLVGQGATGGAFF	TGTGCCAGCAGCTTGGTAGGACAGGGGGCGACTGGAGGGGCTTTCTTT
.	TRBV7-8	.	TRBJ1-1	CASSDGTGRAFF	TGTGCCAGCAGCGACGGGACGGGCCGAGCTTTCTTT
.	TRBV7-2	once	TRBJ1-4	CASSLRPARTNEKLFF	TGTGCCAGCAGCTTACGTCCGGCGCGCACTAATGAAAAACTGTTTTTT
.	TRBV29-1	.	TRBJ2-5	CSVEETGETQYF	TGCAGCGTTGAAGAGACAGGAGAGACCCAGTACTTC
.	TRBV5-1	few	TRBJ2-3	CASSFQSSTDTQYF	TGCGCCAGCAGCTTCCAGAGCAGCACAGATACGCAGTATTTT
TRBD1	TRBV5-1	.	TRBJ1-4	CASSSGTGRGEKLFF	TGCGCCAGCAGCTCGGGGACAGGGAGAGGTGAAAAACTGTTTTTT
.	TRBV6-9	.	TRBJ1-2	CASSYSQGTGGYTF	TGTGCCAGCAGTTATTCGCAGGGGACTGGAGGCTACACCTTC
.	TRBV19	.	TRBJ2-2	CASSIRGAWNTGELFF	TGTGCCAGTAGTATCCGGGGGGCATGGAACACCGGGGAGCTGTTTTTT
.	TRBV7-2	.	TRBJ1-2	CASSADPGRGYGYTF	TGTGCCAGCAGCGCCGACCCCGGAAGGGGCTATGGCTACACCTTC
TRBD2	TRBV7-9	.	TRBJ2-3	CASSQDLAGGSDTQYF	TGCGCCAGCAGCCAAGATCTAGCGGGAGGGTCAGATACGCAGTATTTT